This record looks at one T cell receptor beta chain sequence and its context. The target antigen is unknown. The entry originates in a study of CD8+ T cells in alopecia areata. Study results and caveats: Scalp sequencing captures resident alphabeta T cells of normal skin too. In patients, TCRs were shared less clearly than in mice, and HLA may possibly be involved.

Following extraction, RNA underwent reverse transcription to cDNA, which served as the sequencing template. This table comes from immunoSEQ multiplex PCR, and its TCRdb copy is limited to in-frame clones, with some not included. The sample contains roughly 100,000 clones, 55% of which appear only once. The germline V and J ends were trimmed by 3 bases and 2 bases, with 7 bases remaining between them. This CDR3 contains 13 residues. Germline V CDR1 and CDR2: MNHEY, SMNVEV (reference sequence). The source material was CD4+ T cells sorted from blood. This TCR came from a human donor in good health. This rearrangement joins TRBV27 to TRBJ1-2; weak D call: TRBD1 (5 bases). DNA for the CDR3: TGTGCCAGCAGTTTCTCAGGGAACTATGGCTACACCTTC. This sequence encodes CASSFSGNYGYTF.